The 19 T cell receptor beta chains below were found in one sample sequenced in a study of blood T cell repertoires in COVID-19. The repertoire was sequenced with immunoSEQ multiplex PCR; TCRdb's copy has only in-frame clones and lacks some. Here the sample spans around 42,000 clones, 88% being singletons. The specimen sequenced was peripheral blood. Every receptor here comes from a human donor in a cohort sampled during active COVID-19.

The CDR3, as DNA: TGTGCCAGCAGCTTAAGGTCAGGGGAATATGGCTACACCTTC. It specifies CASSLRSGEYGYTF. The chain employs TRBV11-3 and TRBJ1-2; D is possibly TRBD1 (6 bases). The germline V gene has CDR1 SGHNT and CDR2 YENEEA. This CDR3 is built from 14 residues. Trimming cost V 2 bases and J 5 bases, with 12 bases left between them.

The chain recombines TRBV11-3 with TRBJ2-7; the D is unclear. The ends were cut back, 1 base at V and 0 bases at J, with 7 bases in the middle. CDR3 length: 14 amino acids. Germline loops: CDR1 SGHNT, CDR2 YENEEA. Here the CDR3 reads CASSLGASSYEQYF. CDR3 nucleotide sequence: TGTGCCAGCAGCTTAGGTGCGAGCTCCTACGAGCAGTACTTC.

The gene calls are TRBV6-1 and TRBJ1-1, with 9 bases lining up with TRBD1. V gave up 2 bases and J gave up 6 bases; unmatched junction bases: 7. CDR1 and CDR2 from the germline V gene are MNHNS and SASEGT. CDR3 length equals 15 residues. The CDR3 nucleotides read TGTGCCAGCAGTGAAACCGGGACAGGGACGGCTGAAGCTTTCTTT. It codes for CASSETGTGTAEAFF.

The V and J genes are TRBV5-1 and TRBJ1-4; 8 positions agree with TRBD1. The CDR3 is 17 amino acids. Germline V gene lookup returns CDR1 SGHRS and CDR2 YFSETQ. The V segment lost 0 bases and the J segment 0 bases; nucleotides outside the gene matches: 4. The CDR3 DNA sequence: TGCGCCAGCAGCTTGGCACGGGACAGGACAACTAATGAAAAACTGTTTTTT. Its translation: CASSLARDRTTNEKLFF.

CDR3 nucleotides: TGTGCCAGCAGCTGGCTTGCGGGTGGGACTTCAGATACGCAGTATTTT. Encoded protein: CASSWLAGGTSDTQYF. This chain uses TRBV5-6 with TRBJ2-3, with D perhaps matching TRBD2 (6 bases). The CDR3 runs to 16 residues. CDR1 and CDR2 (germline): SGHDT, YYEEEE. Trimming took off 3 bases at V and 4 bases at J, with 18 bases between the two ends.

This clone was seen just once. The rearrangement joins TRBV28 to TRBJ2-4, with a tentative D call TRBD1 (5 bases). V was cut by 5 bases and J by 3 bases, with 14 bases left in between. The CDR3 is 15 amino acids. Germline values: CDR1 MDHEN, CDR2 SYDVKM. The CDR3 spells CASSNQGVGKNIQYF. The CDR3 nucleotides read TGTGCCAGCAGTAACCAAGGGGTGGGCAAAAACATTCAGTACTTC.

As DNA, the CDR3 is TGCGCCAGCAGCCAAGCGACGGGAACCTCCTACAATGAGCAGTTCTTC. This encodes CASSQATGTSYNEQFF. The gene calls are TRBV4-1 and TRBJ2-1; the D gene is possibly TRBD2 (5 bases). The germline CDR1 and CDR2 sequences are MGHRA and YSYEKL. V lost 1 base, J lost 0 bases, and 10 bases lay in between. This CDR3 contains 16 residues.

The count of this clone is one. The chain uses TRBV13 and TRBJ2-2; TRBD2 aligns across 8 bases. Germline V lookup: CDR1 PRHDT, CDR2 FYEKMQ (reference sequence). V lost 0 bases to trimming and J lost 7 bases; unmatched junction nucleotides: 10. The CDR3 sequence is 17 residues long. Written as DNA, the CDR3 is TGTGCCAGCAGCTTAGGAGGCGAGCGGGGGAGAGACGGGGAGCTGTTTTTT. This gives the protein CASSLGGERGRDGELFF.

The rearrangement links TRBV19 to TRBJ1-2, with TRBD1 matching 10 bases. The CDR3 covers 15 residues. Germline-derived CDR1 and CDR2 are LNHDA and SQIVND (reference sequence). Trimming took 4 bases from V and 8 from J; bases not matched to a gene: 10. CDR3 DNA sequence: TGTGCCAGTAGTACGCTCGACAGGGGGCGAATCGGCTACACCTTC. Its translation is CASSTLDRGRIGYTF.

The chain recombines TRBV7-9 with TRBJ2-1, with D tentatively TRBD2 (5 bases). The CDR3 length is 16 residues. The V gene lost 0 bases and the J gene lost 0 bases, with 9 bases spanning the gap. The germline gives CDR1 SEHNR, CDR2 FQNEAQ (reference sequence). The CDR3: CASSLAARVSYNEQFF. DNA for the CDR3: TGTGCCAGCAGCTTAGCGGCGCGGGTCTCCTACAATGAGCAGTTCTTC.

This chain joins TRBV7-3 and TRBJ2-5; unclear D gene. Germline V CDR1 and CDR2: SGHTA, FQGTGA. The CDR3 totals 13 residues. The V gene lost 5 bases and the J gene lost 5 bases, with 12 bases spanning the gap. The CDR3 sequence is CASSLDRRETQYF. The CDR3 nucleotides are TGTGCCAGCAGCCTGGATCGCAGGGAGACCCAGTACTTC.

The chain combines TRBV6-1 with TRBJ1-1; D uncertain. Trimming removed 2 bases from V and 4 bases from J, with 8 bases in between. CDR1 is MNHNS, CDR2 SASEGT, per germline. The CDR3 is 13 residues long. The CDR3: CASSEYGGTEAFF. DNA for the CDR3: TGTGCCAGCAGTGAATACGGCGGCACTGAAGCTTTCTTT.

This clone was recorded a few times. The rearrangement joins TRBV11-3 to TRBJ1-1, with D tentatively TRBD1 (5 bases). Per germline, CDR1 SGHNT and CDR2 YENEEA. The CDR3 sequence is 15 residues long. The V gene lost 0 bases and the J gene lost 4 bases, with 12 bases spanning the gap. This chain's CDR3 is CASSLDRGEGTEAFF. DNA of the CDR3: TGTGCCAGCAGCTTAGATCGAGGGGAGGGCACTGAAGCTTTCTTT.

CDR3 region: CASRSNQLNSYGYTF. The CDR3 coding sequence is TGTGCCAGCAGGTCTAACCAACTGAACTCCTATGGCTACACCTTC. The chain employs TRBV6-5 and TRBJ1-2; D unresolved. V lost 6 bases and J 4 bases, leaving 18 bases between the germline ends. Germline V gene sequence: CDR1 MNHEY, CDR2 SVGAGI. This CDR3 contains 15 residues.

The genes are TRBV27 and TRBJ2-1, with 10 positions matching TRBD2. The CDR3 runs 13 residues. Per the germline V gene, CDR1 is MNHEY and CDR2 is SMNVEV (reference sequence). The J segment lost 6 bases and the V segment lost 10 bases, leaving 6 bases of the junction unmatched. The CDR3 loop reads CATLAGVSNEQFF. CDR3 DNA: TGTGCCACTCTAGCGGGAGTTTCCAATGAGCAGTTCTTC.

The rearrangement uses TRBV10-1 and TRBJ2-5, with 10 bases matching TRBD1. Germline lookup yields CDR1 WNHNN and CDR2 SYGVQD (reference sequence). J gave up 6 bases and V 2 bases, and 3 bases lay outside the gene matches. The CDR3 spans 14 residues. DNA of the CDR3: TGCGCCAGCAGTGAGGACAGGGGGCCTAAGACCCAGTACTTC. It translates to CASSEDRGPKTQYF.

The CDR3 bases are TGTGCCAGCAATCTGGACAGCCTCGCCCCCTACGAGCAGTACTTC. Its translation: CASNLDSLAPYEQYF. The chain uses TRBV2 and TRBJ2-7; possible D gene TRBD1, 6 bases. V lost 7 bases and J lost 2, with 18 bases in between. The CDR3 consists of 15 residues. Per germline, CDR1 SNHLY and CDR2 FYNNEI.

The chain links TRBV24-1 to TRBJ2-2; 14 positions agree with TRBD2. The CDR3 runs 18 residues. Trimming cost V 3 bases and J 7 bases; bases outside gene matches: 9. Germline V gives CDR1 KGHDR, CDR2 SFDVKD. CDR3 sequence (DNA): TGTGCCACCAGTGATCTGGGACTAGCGGGAGTACGGAGCGGGGAGCTGTTTTTT. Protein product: CATSDLGLAGVRSGELFF.

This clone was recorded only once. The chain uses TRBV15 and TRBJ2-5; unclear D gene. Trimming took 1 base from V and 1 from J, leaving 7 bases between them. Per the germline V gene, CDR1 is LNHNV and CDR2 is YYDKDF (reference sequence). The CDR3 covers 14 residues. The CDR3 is CATSRGAGQETQYF. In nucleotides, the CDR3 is TGTGCCACCAGCAGAGGAGCAGGCCAAGAGACCCAGTACTTC.